This T cell receptor (beta chain) was sequenced in a study of ipilimumab plus nivolumab after autologous stem cell transplantation. Background on the study: Typical patient got 5 ipilimumab doses and roughly eight nivolumab doses (median).

The data were produced by immunoSEQ multiplex PCR, yet TCRdb's version contains in-frame clones alone and is incomplete. The top ten clones hold 6% to 7% of a sample with 15,000 to 20,000 clones, around 81% of them seen once. CDR3 size: 16 residues. Germline V CDR1 and CDR2: SGHVS, FQNEAQ. J was trimmed by 4 bases and V by 4 bases; bases with no gene match: 8. Source: PBMCs, taken in a trial of ipilimumab plus nivolumab as post-transplant consolidation. This receptor was taken from a male donor with diffuse large B-cell lymphoma. The chain combines TRBV7-8 with TRBJ2-1; 9 bases are shared with TRBD1. The CDR3 spells CASSSPGDRVYNEQFF. Written as DNA, the CDR3 is TGTGCCAGCAGCTCCCCGGGGGACAGGGTATACAATGAGCAGTTCTTC. The full variable domain, rest sourced from reference TRBV7-8 and TRBJ2-1, is GAGVSQSPRYKVAKRGQDVALRCDPISGHVSLFWYQQALGQGPEFLTYFQNEAQLDKSGLPSDRFFAERPEGSVSTLKIQRTQQEDSAVYLCASSSPGDRVYNEQFFGPGTRLTVL.